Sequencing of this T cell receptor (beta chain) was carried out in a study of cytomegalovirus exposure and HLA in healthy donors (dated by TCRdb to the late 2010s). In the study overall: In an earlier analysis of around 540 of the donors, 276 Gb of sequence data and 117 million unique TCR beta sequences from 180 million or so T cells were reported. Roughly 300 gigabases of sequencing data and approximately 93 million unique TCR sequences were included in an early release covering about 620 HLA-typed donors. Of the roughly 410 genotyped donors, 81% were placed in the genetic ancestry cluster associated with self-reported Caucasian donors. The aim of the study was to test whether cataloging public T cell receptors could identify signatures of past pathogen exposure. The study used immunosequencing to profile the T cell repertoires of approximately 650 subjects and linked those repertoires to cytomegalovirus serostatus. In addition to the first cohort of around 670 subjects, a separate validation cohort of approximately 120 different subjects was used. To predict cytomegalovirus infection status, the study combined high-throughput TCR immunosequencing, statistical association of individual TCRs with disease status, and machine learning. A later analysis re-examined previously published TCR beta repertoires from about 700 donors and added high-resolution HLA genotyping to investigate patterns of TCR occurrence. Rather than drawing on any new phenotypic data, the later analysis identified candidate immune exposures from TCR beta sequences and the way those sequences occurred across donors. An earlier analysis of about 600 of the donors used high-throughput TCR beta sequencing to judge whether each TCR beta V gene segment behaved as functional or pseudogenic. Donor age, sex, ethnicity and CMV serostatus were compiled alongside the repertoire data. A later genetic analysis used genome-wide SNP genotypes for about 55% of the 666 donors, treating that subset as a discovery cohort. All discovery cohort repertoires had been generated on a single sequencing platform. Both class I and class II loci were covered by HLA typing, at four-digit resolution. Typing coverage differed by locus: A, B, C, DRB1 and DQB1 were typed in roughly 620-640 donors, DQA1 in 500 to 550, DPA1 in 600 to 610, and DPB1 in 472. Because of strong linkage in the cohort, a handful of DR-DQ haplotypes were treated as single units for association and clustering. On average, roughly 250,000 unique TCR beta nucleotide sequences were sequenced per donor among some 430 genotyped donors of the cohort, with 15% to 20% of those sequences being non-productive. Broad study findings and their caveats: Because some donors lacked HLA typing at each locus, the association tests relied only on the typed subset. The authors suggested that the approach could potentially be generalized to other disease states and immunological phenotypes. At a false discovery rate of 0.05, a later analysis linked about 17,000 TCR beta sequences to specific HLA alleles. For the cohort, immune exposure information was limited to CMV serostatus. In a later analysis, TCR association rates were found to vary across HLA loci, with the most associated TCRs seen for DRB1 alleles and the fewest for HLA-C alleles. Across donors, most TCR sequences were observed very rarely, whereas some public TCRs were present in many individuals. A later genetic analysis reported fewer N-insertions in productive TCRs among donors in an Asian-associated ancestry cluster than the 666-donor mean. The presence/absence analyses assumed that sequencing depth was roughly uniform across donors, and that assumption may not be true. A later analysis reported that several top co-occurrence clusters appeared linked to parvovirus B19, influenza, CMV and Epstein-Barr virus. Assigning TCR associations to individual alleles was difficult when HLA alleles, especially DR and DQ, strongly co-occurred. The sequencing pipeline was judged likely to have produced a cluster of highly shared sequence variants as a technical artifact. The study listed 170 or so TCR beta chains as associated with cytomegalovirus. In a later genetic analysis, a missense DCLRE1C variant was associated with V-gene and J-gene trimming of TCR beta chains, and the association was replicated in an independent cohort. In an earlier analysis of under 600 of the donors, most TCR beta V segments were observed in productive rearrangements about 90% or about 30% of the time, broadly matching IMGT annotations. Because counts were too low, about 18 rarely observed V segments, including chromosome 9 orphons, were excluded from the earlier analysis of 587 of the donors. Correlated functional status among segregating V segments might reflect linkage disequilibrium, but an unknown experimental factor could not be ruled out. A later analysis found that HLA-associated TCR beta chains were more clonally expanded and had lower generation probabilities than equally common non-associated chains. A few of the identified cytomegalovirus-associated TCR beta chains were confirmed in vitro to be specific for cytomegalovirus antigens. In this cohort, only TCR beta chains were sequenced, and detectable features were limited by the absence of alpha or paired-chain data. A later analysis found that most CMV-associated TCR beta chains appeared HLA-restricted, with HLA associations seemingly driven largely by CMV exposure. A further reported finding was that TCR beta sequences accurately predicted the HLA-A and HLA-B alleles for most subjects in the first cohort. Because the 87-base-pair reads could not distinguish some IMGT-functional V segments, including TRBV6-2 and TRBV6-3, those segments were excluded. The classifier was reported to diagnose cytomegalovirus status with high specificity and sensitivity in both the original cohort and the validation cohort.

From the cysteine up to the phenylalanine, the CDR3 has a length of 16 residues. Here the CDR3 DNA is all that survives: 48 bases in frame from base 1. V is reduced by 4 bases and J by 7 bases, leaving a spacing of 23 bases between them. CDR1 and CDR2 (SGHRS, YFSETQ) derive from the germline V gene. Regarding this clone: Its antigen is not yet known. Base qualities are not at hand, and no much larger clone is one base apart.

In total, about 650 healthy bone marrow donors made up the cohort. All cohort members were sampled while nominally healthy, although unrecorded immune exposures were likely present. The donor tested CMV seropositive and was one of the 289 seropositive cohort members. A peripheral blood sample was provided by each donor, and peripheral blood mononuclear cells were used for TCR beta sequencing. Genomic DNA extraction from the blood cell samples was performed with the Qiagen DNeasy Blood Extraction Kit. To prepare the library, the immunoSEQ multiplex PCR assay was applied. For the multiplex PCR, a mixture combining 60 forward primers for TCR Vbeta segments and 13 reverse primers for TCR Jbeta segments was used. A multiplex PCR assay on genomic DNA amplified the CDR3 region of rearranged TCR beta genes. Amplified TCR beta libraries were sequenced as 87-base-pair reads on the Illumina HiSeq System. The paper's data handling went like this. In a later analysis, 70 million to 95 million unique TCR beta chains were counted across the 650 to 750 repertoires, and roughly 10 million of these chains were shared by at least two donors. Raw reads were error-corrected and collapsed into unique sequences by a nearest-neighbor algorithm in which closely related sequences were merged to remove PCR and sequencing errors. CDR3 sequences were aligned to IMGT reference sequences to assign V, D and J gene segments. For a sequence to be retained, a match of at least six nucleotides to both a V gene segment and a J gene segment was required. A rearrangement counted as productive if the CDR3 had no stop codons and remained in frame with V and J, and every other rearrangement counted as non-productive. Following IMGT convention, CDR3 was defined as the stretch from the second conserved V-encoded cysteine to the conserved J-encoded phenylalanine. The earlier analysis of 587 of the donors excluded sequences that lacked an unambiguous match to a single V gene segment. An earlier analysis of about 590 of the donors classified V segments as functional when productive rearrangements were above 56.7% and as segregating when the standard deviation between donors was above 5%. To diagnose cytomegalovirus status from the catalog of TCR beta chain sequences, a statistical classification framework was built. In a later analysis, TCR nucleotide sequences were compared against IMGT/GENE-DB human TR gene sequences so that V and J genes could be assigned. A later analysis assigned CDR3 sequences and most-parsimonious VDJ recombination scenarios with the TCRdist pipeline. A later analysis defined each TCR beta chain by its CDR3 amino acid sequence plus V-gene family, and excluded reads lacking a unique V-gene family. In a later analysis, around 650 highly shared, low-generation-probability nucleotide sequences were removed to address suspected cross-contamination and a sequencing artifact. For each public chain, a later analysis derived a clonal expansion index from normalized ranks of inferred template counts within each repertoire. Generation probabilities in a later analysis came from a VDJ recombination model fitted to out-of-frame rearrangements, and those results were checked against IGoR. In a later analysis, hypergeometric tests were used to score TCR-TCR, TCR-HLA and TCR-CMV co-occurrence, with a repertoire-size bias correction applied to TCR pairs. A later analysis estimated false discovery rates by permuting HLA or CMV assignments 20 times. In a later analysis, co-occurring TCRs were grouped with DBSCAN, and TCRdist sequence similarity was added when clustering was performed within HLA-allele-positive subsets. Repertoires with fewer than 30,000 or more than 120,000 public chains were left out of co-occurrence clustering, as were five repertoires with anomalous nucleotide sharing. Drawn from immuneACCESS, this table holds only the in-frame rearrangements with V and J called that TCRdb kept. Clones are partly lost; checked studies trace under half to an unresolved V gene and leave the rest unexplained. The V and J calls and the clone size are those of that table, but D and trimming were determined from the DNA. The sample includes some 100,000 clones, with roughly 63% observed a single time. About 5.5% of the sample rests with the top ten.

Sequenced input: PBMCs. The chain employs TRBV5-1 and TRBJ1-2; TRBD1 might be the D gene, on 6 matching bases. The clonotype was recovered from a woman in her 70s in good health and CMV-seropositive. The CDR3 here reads CASSAPGGAPGIGYTF. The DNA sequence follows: TGCGCCAGCAGCGCTCCGGGGGGGGCGCCGGGTATTGGCTACACCTTC.